This TCR beta chain was identified in a study of Ad26.COV2.S vaccination and SARS-CoV-2 variants. Regarding the study as a whole: In TCR breadth and depth analyses, total T cell responses may have been underestimated. Participants given vaccine showed non-spike TCR breadth similar to that of placebo recipients.

CDR3 length equals 11 residues. Deletions cut 7 bases from V and 7 bases from J, with 7 bases between. The germline CDR1 and CDR2 sequences are MNHEY and SVGAGI. Using immunoSEQ multiplex PCR, the repertoire was profiled, and TCRdb retains in-frame clones only, with some absent. The table records over 85,000 clones, roughly 84% of them present only once. On this clone: Its matching antigen is unknown.

This sequence was found in a human donor who had recovered from COVID-19. Sequencing used peripheral blood, obtained after recovery from COVID-19. The chain carries TRBV6-5 and TRBJ2-2, with D possibly being TRBD2 (6 bases). The CDR3 bases are TGTGCCAGCATGCGGGGCGGGGAGCTGTTTTTT. Protein product: CASMRGGELFF.